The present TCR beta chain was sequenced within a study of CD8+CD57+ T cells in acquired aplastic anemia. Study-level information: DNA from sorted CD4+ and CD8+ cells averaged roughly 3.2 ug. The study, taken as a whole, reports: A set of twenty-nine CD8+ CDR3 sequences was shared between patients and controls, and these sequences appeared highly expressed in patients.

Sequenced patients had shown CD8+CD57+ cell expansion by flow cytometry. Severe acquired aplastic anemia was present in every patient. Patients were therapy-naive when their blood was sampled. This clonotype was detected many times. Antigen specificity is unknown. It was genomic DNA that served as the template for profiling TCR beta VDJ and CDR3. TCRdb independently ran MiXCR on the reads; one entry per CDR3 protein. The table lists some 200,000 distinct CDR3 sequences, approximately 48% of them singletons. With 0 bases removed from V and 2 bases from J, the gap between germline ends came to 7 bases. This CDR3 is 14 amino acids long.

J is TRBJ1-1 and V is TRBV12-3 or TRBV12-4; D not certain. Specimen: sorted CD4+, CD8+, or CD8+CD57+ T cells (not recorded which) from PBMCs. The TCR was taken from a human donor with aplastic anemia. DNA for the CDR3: TGTGCCAGCAGTTTAGCAGGGAGTAACACTGAAGCTTTCTTT. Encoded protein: CASSLAGSNTEAFF.